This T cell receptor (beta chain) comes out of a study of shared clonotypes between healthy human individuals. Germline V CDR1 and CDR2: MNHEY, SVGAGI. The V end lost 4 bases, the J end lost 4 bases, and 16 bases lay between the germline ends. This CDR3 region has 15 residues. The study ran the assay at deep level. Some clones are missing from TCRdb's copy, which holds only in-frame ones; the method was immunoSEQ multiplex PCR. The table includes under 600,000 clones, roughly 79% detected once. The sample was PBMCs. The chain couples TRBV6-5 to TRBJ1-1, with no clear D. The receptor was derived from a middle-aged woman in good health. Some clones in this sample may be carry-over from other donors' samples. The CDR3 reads CASSFFLERGTEAFF. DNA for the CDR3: TGTGCCAGCAGTTTCTTCCTGGAACGAGGCACTGAAGCTTTCTTT.